Listed below are T cell receptor beta chains from one sample, sequenced in a study of identical twins. Using its own MiXCR run on the 5' RACE reads, TCRdb lists one record per CDR3 protein. The sample holds under 300,000 distinct CDR3 sequences; about 8.9% are singletons and the top ten take 2.5% to 3.5%. These data were likewise used in another study, on yellow fever vaccine responses in identical twins.

The sequenced sample consisted of CD8+ T cells sorted from blood. These receptors came from a woman aged 18-35 years in good health. CDR3s include the opening cysteine and the closing phenylalanine or tryptophan. The D gene is left open where the match is weak. The listing skips clone size in some rows; elsewhere it reads once, few, many or a size class.

CDR3 protein,CDR3 DNA,D gene,J gene,clone size,V gene
CASSQVRQAPNTGELFF,TGCGCCAGCAGCCAAGTGCGACAGGCCCCGAACACCGGGGAGCTGTTTTTT,-,TRBJ2-2,many,TRBV4-1
CASSSPPRGGGHQPQHF,TGTGCCAGCAGTTCTCCACCGCGGGGAGGGGGCCATCAGCCCCAGCATTTT,TRBD1,TRBJ1-5,-,TRBV28
CSVIGLREGGKETQYF,TGCAGCGTCATCGGTCTTCGGGAGGGGGGCAAAGAGACCCAGTACTTC,TRBD2,TRBJ2-5,-,TRBV29-1
CASSLSGGATDEQFF,TGTGCCAGCAGTCTAAGCGGGGGGGCGACGGATGAGCAGTTCTTC,TRBD2,TRBJ2-1,-,TRBV27
CASSLGLAVYNEQFF,TGCGCCAGCAGCTTGGGACTAGCGGTATACAATGAGCAGTTCTTC,TRBD2,TRBJ2-1,many,TRBV5-1
CASSVGQGGANTEAFF,TGTGCCAGCAGCGTGGGACAAGGTGGGGCGAACACTGAAGCTTTCTTT,-,TRBJ1-1,few,TRBV9
CAPASGGVENYNEQFF,TGTGCGCCGGCGAGCGGGGGGGTCGAAAACTACAATGAGCAGTTCTTC,TRBD2,TRBJ2-1,many,TRBV2
CASSQGPQAYGQYF,TGTGCCAGCAGCCAAGGTCCCCAAGCCTACGGGCAGTACTTC,-,TRBJ2-7,-,TRBV3-1
CSVQQGMNNEQFF,TGCAGCGTTCAACAGGGAATGAACAATGAGCAGTTCTTC,-,TRBJ2-1,many,TRBV29-1
CASSSRLAGGSNEQYF,TGTGCCAGCAGCTCGCGACTAGCGGGAGGTAGCAACGAGCAGTACTTC,TRBD2,TRBJ2-7,-,TRBV7-6
CASGLGYGYTF,TGTGCTAGTGGTTTGGGCTATGGCTACACCTTC,-,TRBJ1-2,-,TRBV12-5
CASSQVQVGEQFF,TGTGCCAGCAGCCAAGTCCAGGTAGGGGAGCAGTTCTTC,-,TRBJ2-1,many,TRBV3-1
CASTYFSGQGTSEQYF,TGTGCCAGCACTTATTTCTCGGGACAGGGGACTTCTGAGCAGTACTTC,TRBD1,TRBJ2-7,many,TRBV12-3/TRBV12-4
CASSYPSWGYGAGELFF,TGTGCCAGCAGCTACCCCTCCTGGGGGTATGGAGCCGGGGAGCTGTTTTTT,-,TRBJ2-2,many,TRBV7-9
CSARRTGSYEQYF,TGCAGTGCTAGACGGACAGGTTCCTACGAGCAGTACTTC,TRBD1,TRBJ2-7,few,TRBV20-1
CASSRPGLAGDRGETQYF,TGTGCCAGCAGCCGGCCGGGACTAGCGGGAGATCGTGGAGAGACCCAGTACTTC,TRBD2,TRBJ2-5,-,TRBV3-1
CASSQTSWRGDDEQFF,TGCGCCAGCAGTCAAACTTCGTGGAGGGGAGACGATGAGCAGTTCTTC,-,TRBJ2-1,-,TRBV4-3
CASSQWDGRSYEQYF,TGTGCCAGCAGCCAATGGGACGGCCGGTCCTACGAGCAGTACTTC,-,TRBJ2-7,many,TRBV7-9
CASSDGAGGNTIYF,TGTGCCAGCAGTGATGGGGCTGGTGGAAACACCATATATTTT,-,TRBJ1-3,few,TRBV25-1
CATSEGQGAPETQYF,TGTGCCACCAGCGAAGGACAGGGGGCTCCAGAGACCCAGTACTTC,TRBD1,TRBJ2-5,few,TRBV15
CSVEEGVLETQYF,TGCAGCGTTGAAGAGGGGGTCCTGGAGACCCAGTACTTC,-,TRBJ2-5,many,TRBV29-1
CASSLRTFSYNSPLHF,TGCGCCAGCAGCTTGAGGACGTTCTCCTATAATTCACCCCTCCACTTT,-,TRBJ1-6,few,TRBV5-1
CASSLEFGIVNEQFF,TGTGCCAGCAGCTTAGAGTTCGGTATTGTCAATGAGCAGTTCTTC,-,TRBJ2-1,-,TRBV7-9
CASSLSGGGEQFF,TGTGCCAGCAGCTTGTCAGGGGGGGGTGAGCAGTTCTTC,-,TRBJ2-1,-,TRBV5-5
CSASTGGPLREQYF,TGCAGTGCTAGTACGGGAGGGCCCTTGAGGGAGCAGTACTTC,TRBD2,TRBJ2-7,few,TRBV20-1
CATSDRQGLSPQHF,TGTGCCACCAGTGATAGACAGGGGCTTTCGCCCCAGCATTTT,TRBD1,TRBJ1-5,many,TRBV24-1
CASSPTGAQETQYF,TGTGCCAGCAGCCCAACGGGGGCCCAAGAGACCCAGTACTTC,-,TRBJ2-5,-,TRBV7-3
CASRTGGWKTQYF,TGTGCCAGCAGGACGGGGGGTTGGAAGACCCAGTACTTC,TRBD2,TRBJ2-5,-,TRBV7-9
CASSYTWTGRYDEQFF,TGTGCCAGCAGTTATACTTGGACAGGGAGGTATGATGAGCAGTTCTTC,TRBD1,TRBJ2-1,many,TRBV6-5
CASSLWRETGELFF,TGTGCCAGCAGTTTATGGCGGGAGACCGGGGAGCTGTTTTTT,TRBD2,TRBJ2-2,few,TRBV12-3/TRBV12-4
CSAYTGTSGYNEQFF,TGCAGTGCTTATACCGGGACTAGCGGTTACAATGAGCAGTTCTTC,TRBD2,TRBJ2-1,few,TRBV20-1
CASSLTTEQETQYF,TGTGCCAGCAGCTTAACTACAGAGCAAGAGACCCAGTACTTC,-,TRBJ2-5,few,TRBV7-6